The T cell receptor beta chain described here comes from a study of T cells in Graves' hyperthyroidism and ophthalmopathy. The table lists this clonotype with a few counts. Amplification yielded TCR beta CDR3 regions, with RNA transcripts as the source. The TCR CDR3 was amplified in a first-round RT-PCR using the HTBI primer set. Using its own MiXCR run on the multiplex PCR reads, TCRdb lists one record per CDR3 protein. The top ten hold 45% to 55% of the sample, which has some 490,000 distinct CDR3 sequences, about 20% seen once. The CDR3 is made up of 15 amino acids. Germline V CDR1 and CDR2: LNHDA, SQIVND (reference sequence). Losses at the gene ends were 1 base for V and 1 base for J; bases not matched to a gene: 1.

The sample comprised blood. The TCR was taken from a woman in her seventies with Graves' ophthalmopathy. The rearrangement joins TRBV19 to TRBJ1-5; TRBD1 agrees at 7 bases. The DNA for the CDR3 is TGTGCCAGTAGTATAGCACAGGGGAGCAATCAGCCCCAGCATTTT. It encodes CASSIAQGSNQPQHF.